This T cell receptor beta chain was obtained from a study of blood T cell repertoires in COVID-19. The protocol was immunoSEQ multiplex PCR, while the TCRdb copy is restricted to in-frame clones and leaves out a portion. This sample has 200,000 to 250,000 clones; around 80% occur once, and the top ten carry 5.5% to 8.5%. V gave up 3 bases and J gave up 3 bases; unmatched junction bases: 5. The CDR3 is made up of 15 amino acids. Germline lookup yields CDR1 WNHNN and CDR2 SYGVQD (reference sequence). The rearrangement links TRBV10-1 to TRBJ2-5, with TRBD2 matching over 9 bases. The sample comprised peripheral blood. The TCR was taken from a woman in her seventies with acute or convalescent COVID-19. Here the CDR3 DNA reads TGCGCCAGCAGTGACCAGACTAGCGGAAAAGAGACCCAGTACTTC. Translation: CASSDQTSGKETQYF.